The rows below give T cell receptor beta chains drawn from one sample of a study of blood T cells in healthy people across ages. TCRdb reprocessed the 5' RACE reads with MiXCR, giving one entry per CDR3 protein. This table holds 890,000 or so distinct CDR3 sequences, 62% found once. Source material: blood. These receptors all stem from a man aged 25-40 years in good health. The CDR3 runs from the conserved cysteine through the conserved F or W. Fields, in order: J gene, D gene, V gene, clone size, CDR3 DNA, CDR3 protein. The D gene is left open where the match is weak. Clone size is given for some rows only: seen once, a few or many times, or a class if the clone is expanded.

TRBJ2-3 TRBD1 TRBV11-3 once TGTGCCAGCAGCTCTACCGGGACAGGGGTGACAGATACGCAGTATTTT CASSSTGTGVTDTQYF
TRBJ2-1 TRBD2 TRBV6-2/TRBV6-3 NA TGTGCCAGCAGTCCCGGGACTAGCGGGGGTGATGAGCAGTTCTTC CASSPGTSGGDEQFF
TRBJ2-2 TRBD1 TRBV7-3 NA TGTGCCAGCAGCTTTCCGGGACAGGGAAGCACCGGGGAGCTGTTTTTT CASSFPGQGSTGELFF
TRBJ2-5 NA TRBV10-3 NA TGTGCCATAAGCGGAGGGCGAGAGACCCAGTACTTC CAISGGRETQYF
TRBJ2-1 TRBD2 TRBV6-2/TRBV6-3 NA TGTGCCAGCAGTTACTCGATAGCGGGGACCTACAATGAGCAGTTCTTC CASSYSIAGTYNEQFF
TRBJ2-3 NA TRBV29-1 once TGCAGCGCTGAGAACCCGAGGGATAACGGAGTCATCACAGATACGCAGTATTTT CSAENPRDNGVITDTQYF
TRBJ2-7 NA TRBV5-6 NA TGTGCCAGCACCACAGACAGAATCTACGAGCAGTACTTC CASTTDRIYEQYF
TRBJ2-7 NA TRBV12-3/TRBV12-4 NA TGTGCCAGCAGTTTAGAGGGGGGCTGGGGCGAGCAGTACTTC CASSLEGGWGEQYF
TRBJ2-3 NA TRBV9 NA TGTGCCAGCAGCGTGGCTAACTTCGGCACAGATACGCAGTATTTT CASSVANFGTDTQYF
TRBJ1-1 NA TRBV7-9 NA TGTGCCAGCAGGGAGGATAACACTGAAGCTTTCTTT CASREDNTEAFF
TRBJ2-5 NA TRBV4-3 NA TGCGCCAGCAGCCAAGAAGATTACAGGACCCAGGTTGTGACCCAGTACTTC CASSQEDYRTQVVTQYF
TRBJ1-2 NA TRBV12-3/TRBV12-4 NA TGTGCCAGCAGTTTAAACGCGGGCGGGAGCTATGGCTACACCTTC CASSLNAGGSYGYTF
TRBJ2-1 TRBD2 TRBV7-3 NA TGTGCCAGCAGCCCCTCGTCGGGACCGCGGGGGGAGCAGTTCTTC CASSPSSGPRGEQFF
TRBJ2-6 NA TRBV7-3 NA TGTGCCAGCAGCCCAACGGCCCTCCGGTCTGGGGCCAACGTCCTGACTTTC CASSPTALRSGANVLTF
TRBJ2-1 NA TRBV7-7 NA TGTGCCAGCAGCTTGGACCAAGAGACCCAGTTCTTC CASSLDQETQFF
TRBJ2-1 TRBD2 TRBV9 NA TGTGCCAGCAGCACACTAGAGGGGACTAGCGGTTACAATGAGCAGTTCTTC CASSTLEGTSGYNEQFF
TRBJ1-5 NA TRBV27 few TGTGCCAGCAGTTTAGCGGAAGGTCAGCCCCAGCATTTT CASSLAEGQPQHF
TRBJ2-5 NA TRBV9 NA TGTGCCAGCGGCCCGGGAACCCAAGAGACCCAGTACTTC CASGPGTQETQYF
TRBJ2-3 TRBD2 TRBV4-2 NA TGTGCCAGCAGCCAAGCTGTAGCGGGGGGGCCCACAGATACGCAGTATTTT CASSQAVAGGPTDTQYF
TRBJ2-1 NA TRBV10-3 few TGTGCCATCAGTGAGTCCAGGGACAATGAGCAGTTCTTC CAISESRDNEQFF
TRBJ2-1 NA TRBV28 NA TGTGCCAGCAGTTTCTACAGGACCCTGAACAATGAGCAGTTCTTC CASSFYRTLNNEQFF
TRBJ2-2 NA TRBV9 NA TGTGCCAGCAGCGTAATAGGGGCCAACACCGGGGAGCTGTTTTTT CASSVIGANTGELFF
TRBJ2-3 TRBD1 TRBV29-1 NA TGCAGCGTTGATTGGTGGGACAGGGTGGGCACAGATACGCAGTATTTT CSVDWWDRVGTDTQYF
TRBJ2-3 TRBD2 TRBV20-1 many TGCAGTGCTAGAGTTGCGGGGGTTGGAGATACGCAGTATTTT CSARVAGVGDTQYF
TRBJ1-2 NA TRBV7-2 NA TGTGCCAGCAGCTTAGATTCAGGGCGAGGCTACACCTTC CASSLDSGRGYTF
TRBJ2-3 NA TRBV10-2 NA TGCGCCAGCAGTGAGTCGCGTGGGGCAGATACGCAGTATTTT CASSESRGADTQYF
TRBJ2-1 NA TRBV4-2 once TGTGCCAGCAGCCAAGAACCAGCCCGGTCCTACAATGAGCAGTTCTTC CASSQEPARSYNEQFF
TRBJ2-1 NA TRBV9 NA TGTGCCAGCAGCGTAGAGGCGATGAGCTCCTACAATGAGCAGTTCTTC CASSVEAMSSYNEQFF
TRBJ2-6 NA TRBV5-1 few TGCGCCAGCAGCTTTTCCGGACGGCTTCCTTCTGGGGCCAACGTCCTGACTTTC CASSFSGRLPSGANVLTF
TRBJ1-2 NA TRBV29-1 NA TGCAGCGTCGTGGACGGGCCCTATGGCTACACCTTC CSVVDGPYGYTF
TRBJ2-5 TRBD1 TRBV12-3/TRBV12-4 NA TGTGCCAGCAGTACATGGGCAGGGGGCTTCCAAGAGACCCAGTACTTC CASSTWAGGFQETQYF
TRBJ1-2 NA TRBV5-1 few TGCGCCAGCAGCTTGAGTGGGAACAACTATGGCTACACCTTC CASSLSGNNYGYTF
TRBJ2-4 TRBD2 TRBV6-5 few TGTGCCAGCAGCCCTGTGGGGGGGGAAAGCATTCAGTACTTC CASSPVGGESIQYF
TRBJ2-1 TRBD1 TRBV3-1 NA TGTGCCAGCAGCCAAATAGGGGGCGTGAGGCCTGAGCAGTTCTTC CASSQIGGVRPEQFF
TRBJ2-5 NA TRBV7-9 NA TGTGCCAGCAGCTTAGGCGGTAAAGAGACCCAGTACTTC CASSLGGKETQYF
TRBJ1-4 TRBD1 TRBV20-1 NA TGCAGTGCTAGAGTACGTCGACAGGGAGGACTCCGTGAAAAACTGTTTTTT CSARVRRQGGLREKLFF
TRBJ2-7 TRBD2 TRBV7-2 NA TGTGCCAGCAACCTGCTAGCGGGGCGCTACGAGCAGTACTTC CASNLLAGRYEQYF
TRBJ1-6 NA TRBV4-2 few TGTGCCAGCAGCCAAGATCCGCACACGAGCTCCTATAATTCACCCCTCCACTTT CASSQDPHTSSYNSPLHF
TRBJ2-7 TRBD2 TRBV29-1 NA TGCAGCGTCGCACCCGGGACTAGCGGGGGGGAGTACGAGCAGTACTTC CSVAPGTSGGEYEQYF
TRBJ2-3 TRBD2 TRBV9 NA TGTGCCAGCAGCGTGCAACTAGCGGGGGGGGATACGCAGTATTTT CASSVQLAGGDTQYF
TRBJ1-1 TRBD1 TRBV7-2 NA TGTGCCAGCAGCTTATCCGGGACAGCGAAAAACACTGAAGCTTTCTTT CASSLSGTAKNTEAFF
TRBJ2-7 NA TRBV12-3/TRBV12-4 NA TGTGCCAGCAGTTTAGCGACGGGTCCGTACGAGCAGTACTTC CASSLATGPYEQYF
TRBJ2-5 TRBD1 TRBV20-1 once TGCAGTGCTCCTACAGGGGGAGAGACCCAGTACTTC CSAPTGGETQYF
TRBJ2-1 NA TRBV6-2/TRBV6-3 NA TGTGCCAGCAGTTACCTGAGCGACTCCTACAATGAGCAGTTCTTC CASSYLSDSYNEQFF
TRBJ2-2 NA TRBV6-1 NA TGTGCCAGACTATGGGGGGAGCTGTTTTTT CARLWGELFF
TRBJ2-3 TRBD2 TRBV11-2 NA TGTGCCAGCAGCTTAGGGAAAGGGCGGGGGGTTAGTACAGATACGCAGTATTTT CASSLGKGRGVSTDTQYF
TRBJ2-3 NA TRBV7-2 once TGTGCCAGCAGCTTAGGGCTAGCCCTATACACAGATACGCAGTATTTT CASSLGLALYTDTQYF
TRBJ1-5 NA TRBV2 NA TGTGCCAGCAGGGGGGGTGGGGATCAGCCCCAGCATTTT CASRGGGDQPQHF
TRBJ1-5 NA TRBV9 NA TGTGCCAGCAGCGTCGGAGACCGACTCATCGGTCAGCCCCAGCATTTT CASSVGDRLIGQPQHF
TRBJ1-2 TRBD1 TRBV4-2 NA TGTGCCAGCAGCCAAGATGCGAGGGGTCCGGGACAGGGAGTCCCTAACTATGGCTACACCTTC CASSQDARGPGQGVPNYGYTF
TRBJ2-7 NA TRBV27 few TGTGCCAGCAGACCCCCAGGGCGCTACGAGCAGTACTTC CASRPPGRYEQYF
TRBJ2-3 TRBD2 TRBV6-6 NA TGTGCCAGCAGCATAGCGGGGGCCCTCGGGGATACGCAGTATTTT CASSIAGALGDTQYF
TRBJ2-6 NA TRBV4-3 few TGCGCCAGCAGCCAAGCGGGGGCTGGGGCCAACGTCCTGACTTTC CASSQAGAGANVLTF